The 20 T cell receptor beta chains below come from one sample, sequenced in a study of cytomegalovirus exposure and HLA in healthy donors. With 60 Vbeta and 13 Jbeta primers, the PCR was carried out. Profiling relied on immunoSEQ multiplex PCR, and the TCRdb table lists in-frame clones only, not all of them. The sample has over 110,000 clones; roughly three quarters are singletons. The sequenced sample consisted of PBMCs. The receptors originated from a female donor in good health and CMV-seronegative.

The chain recombines TRBV28 with TRBJ1-1; no clear D gene. The CDR3 length is 16 residues. Germline V CDR1 and CDR2: MDHEN, SYDVKM. With 8 bases removed from V and 0 bases from J, the gap between germline ends came to 19 bases. CDR3 nucleotides: TGTGCCAGCGGTGCCCAACCAAGATACATGAACACTGAAGCTTTCTTT. Residues: CASGAQPRYMNTEAFF.

V gene TRBV4-2 combines with J gene TRBJ2-7; 7 bases agree with TRBD1. CDR1 is LGHNA and CDR2 is YNFKEQ in the germline V gene. The V and J ends lost 2 bases and 4 bases, in that order; junction bases with no gene match: 5. This CDR3 has 14 residues. The CDR3 coding sequence is TGTGCCAGCAGCCAACAGGGGGTCCCATACGAGCAGTACTTC. It translates to CASSQQGVPYEQYF.

V gene TRBV7-9 combines with J gene TRBJ2-3; 12 positions agree with TRBD2. There are 17 residues in the CDR3. Germline V gives CDR1 SEHNR, CDR2 FQNEAQ (reference sequence). V lost 2 bases and J lost 2; bases outside the gene matches: 5. The CDR3 protein is CASSLWRLAGDTDTQYF. In DNA form, the CDR3 reads TGTGCCAGCAGCTTATGGCGACTAGCGGGAGACACAGATACGCAGTATTTT. The variable domain in full, with the rest retrieved from reference TRBV7-9 and TRBJ2-3, is DTGVSQNPRHKITKRGQNVTFRCDPISEHNRLYWYRQTLGQGPEFLTYFQNEAQLEKSRLLSDRFSAERPKGSFSTLEIQRTEQGDSAMYLCASSLWRLAGDTDTQYFGPGTRLTVL.

The chain combines TRBV27 with TRBJ2-1, with 11 bases matching TRBD2. Trimming cost V 2 bases and J 4 bases; bases outside gene matches: 16. The CDR3 is made up of 20 amino acids. CDR1 is MNHEY, CDR2 SMNVEV, per germline (reference sequence). Written as DNA, the CDR3 is TGTGCCAGCAGTTTAAGAGTCGGACTAGCGGGTAACTTGGTTTACAATGAGCAGTTCTTC. Its translation: CASSLRVGLAGNLVYNEQFF.

This clone was observed a handful of times. The chain links TRBV9 to TRBJ1-2, with D perhaps matching TRBD1 (6 bases). The CDR3 runs 15 residues. Germline V CDR1 and CDR2: SGDLS, YYNGEE. V gave up 4 bases and J gave up 8 bases, with 21 bases separating them. This CDR3 is CASSSQVTGIGGYTF. The CDR3 DNA reads as TGTGCCAGCAGCTCCCAGGTTACAGGGATAGGGGGCTACACCTTC.

The rearrangement joins TRBV6-5 to TRBJ1-1, with TRBD1 as a possible D gene (5 bases). V was shortened by 0 bases and J by 0 bases, with 11 bases between the two germline ends. CDR1 is MNHEY and CDR2 is SVGAGI in the germline V gene. The CDR3 is made up of 16 amino acids. The CDR3 reads CASSYSSGALNTEAFF. DNA of the CDR3: TGTGCCAGCAGTTACTCAAGTGGGGCGTTGAACACTGAAGCTTTCTTT.

This chain connects TRBV7-2 to TRBJ2-3, with D uncertain. The germline V and J ends were trimmed by 4 bases and 5 bases, with 16 bases remaining between them. The CDR3 covers 15 residues. Germline CDR1 is SGHTA and CDR2 is FQGNSA. As DNA, the CDR3 is TGTGCCAGCAGCTCCCGCCCGTTAGTCGGAGATACGCAGTATTTT. Amino acid sequence: CASSSRPLVGDTQYF.

J is TRBJ1-4 and V is TRBV28; 9 positions match TRBD1. The V gene end was trimmed by 6 bases and the J gene end by 8 bases; junction bases not matched to a gene: 10. The CDR3 runs to 15 residues. Per the germline V gene, CDR1 is MDHEN and CDR2 is SYDVKM. CDR3 sequence reads: CASSLSDRGNEKLFF. Written as DNA, the CDR3 is TGTGCCAGCAGCCTCTCCGACAGGGGGAACGAAAAACTGTTTTTT.

This clone came up a few times. CDR3 bases: TGTGCCAGCAGCTTGTATGAACAGGGGGAGGTTCAGCCCCAGCATTTT. This sequence encodes CASSLYEQGEVQPQHF. The genes are TRBV5-6 and TRBJ1-5; the match to TRBD1 covers 8 bases. This CDR3 comprises 16 residues. The germline CDR1 and CDR2 sequences are SGHDT and YYEEEE. The ends lost 1 base at V and 6 bases at J; junction bases unmatched: 9.

This sequence joins TRBV10-2 and TRBJ2-7; 8 bases align to TRBD1. Germline CDR1 and CDR2: WSHSY and SAAADI. This CDR3 has 17 residues. Losses at the gene ends were 4 bases for V and 0 bases for J; bases not matched to a gene: 11. CDR3 loop: CASSVQTGDSFSYEQYF. DNA of the CDR3: TGCGCCAGCAGTGTCCAGACAGGGGATAGCTTCTCCTACGAGCAGTACTTC.

The chain joins TRBV27 to TRBJ1-6; TRBD1 matches at 7 bases. The CDR3 is 15 residues long. Trimming at V came to 6 bases and at J to 7 bases, leaving 9 bases not matched to a gene. Germline CDR1 is MNHEY and CDR2 is SMNVEV (reference sequence). The CDR3 is CASRRQGVSNSPLHF. CDR3 nucleotides: TGTGCCAGCAGACGACAGGGTGTTTCGAATTCACCCCTCCACTTT.

The chain uses TRBV19 and TRBJ2-1; perhaps TRBD1 as D (6 bases). Germline V lookup: CDR1 LNHDA, CDR2 SQIVND (reference sequence). CDR3 length: 16 residues. Deletions cut 5 bases from V and 3 bases from J, with 17 bases between. DNA for the CDR3: TGTGCCAGTAGTCTCCCAAGACAGGCATACTACAATGAGCAGTTCTTC. Translating it yields CASSLPRQAYYNEQFF.

The chain joins TRBV30 to TRBJ2-2, with 12 bases lining up with TRBD2. Germline CDR1 is GTSNPN and CDR2 is SVGIG (reference sequence). V trimming: 2 bases; J trimming: 7 bases; junction bases outside the gene matches: 5. The CDR3 runs 15 residues. CDR3 loop: CAWSKLAGGIGELFF. The CDR3 DNA sequence: TGTGCCTGGAGTAAGCTAGCGGGGGGGATCGGGGAGCTGTTTTTT.

The chain uses TRBV11-2 and TRBJ2-7; D is unresolved. The V and J ends lost 4 bases and 3 bases respectively, with 10 bases between them. The CDR3 covers 13 residues. Germline V gene sequence: CDR1 SGHAT, CDR2 FQNNGV. The CDR3: CASSSRPHYEQYF. The CDR3 DNA follows: TGTGCCAGCAGCTCTAGACCCCACTACGAGCAGTACTTC.

This rearrangement joins TRBV6-1 to TRBJ1-2; D remains unclear. V lost 1 base to trimming and J lost 3 bases, with 9 bases between them. The CDR3 is made up of 14 amino acids. The germline V gene encodes CDR1 MNHNS and CDR2 SASEGT. The CDR3 spells CASSEGAGYYGYTF. For the CDR3, the DNA is TGTGCCAGCAGTGAAGGAGCAGGCTACTATGGCTACACCTTC.

The J gene is TRBJ1-6, the V gene TRBV2; possibly TRBD1 for D (6 bases). The germline V gene encodes CDR1 SNHLY and CDR2 FYNNEI. The CDR3 is made up of 14 amino acids. V shed 5 bases and J shed 6 bases, with 11 bases lying between them. The CDR3 DNA follows: TGTGCCAGCAGTACCCGGGACACTAATTCACCCCTCCACTTT. Protein sequence: CASSTRDTNSPLHF.

Only a few counts were recorded for this clone. This chain links TRBV6-5 with TRBJ1-1; 8 nucleotides agree with TRBD1. CDR3 length: 14 amino acids. V gave up 7 bases and J gave up 0 bases; unmatched junction bases: 4. Looked up from germline, CDR1 is MNHEY and CDR2 is SVGAGI. Here the CDR3 DNA reads TGTGCCAGCACCAAGACAGGGGTGAACACTGAAGCTTTCTTT. As protein: CASTKTGVNTEAFF.

V gene TRBV7-2 combines with J gene TRBJ2-5, with 10 bases matching TRBD2. J lost 2 bases, V lost 6 bases, and 6 bases had no gene match. CDR1 is SGHTA, CDR2 FQGNSA, per germline. The CDR3 is made up of 15 amino acids. The CDR3 DNA sequence: TGTGCCAGCAGACTTAGCGGGGGGTCTCAAGAGACCCAGTACTTC. It yields the protein CASRLSGGSQETQYF.

The chain uses TRBV5-1 and TRBJ2-7, with 7 bases that match TRBD1. CDR3 length equals 14 residues. V lost 4 bases to trimming and J lost 3 bases; unmatched junction nucleotides: 7. Looked up from germline, CDR1 is SGHRS and CDR2 is YFSETQ. The CDR3 region is CASSLGTEFYEQYF. The CDR3 bases are TGCGCCAGCAGCCTCGGGACAGAATTCTACGAGCAGTACTTC.

This clone was picked up one time. The gene calls are TRBV30 and TRBJ2-7, with 9 bases fitting TRBD2. The V gene end was trimmed by 5 bases and the J gene end by 0 bases; junction bases not matched to a gene: 14. The CDR3 consists of 17 residues. In germline, CDR1 is GTSNPN, CDR2 SVGIG (reference sequence). The CDR3 region is CAWGLSGGPFLSYEQYF. CDR3 DNA: TGTGCCTGGGGTTTAAGCGGGGGGCCGTTCCTCTCCTACGAGCAGTACTTC.